Listed below are T cell receptor beta chains from one sample, sequenced in a study of T-cell memory formation after mild COVID-19. TCRdb ran MiXCR on the 5' RACE reads and lists one entry per CDR3 protein. This sample has about 400,000 distinct CDR3 sequences, with 20% to 30% found just once. Sequences were obtained from PBMCs or a T cell subset sorted from them (not recorded which). The receptors were gathered from an adult woman who had mild COVID-19 (a few samples of this study predate the infection). Cell type and time point are not known. The CDR3 runs from the conserved cysteine through the conserved F or W. D genes are given only for firm matches. The listing skips clone size in some rows; elsewhere it reads once, few, many or a size class.

clone size	V gene	D gene	J gene	CDR3 protein	CDR3 DNA
-	TRBV3-1	TRBD1	TRBJ1-2	CASSRRGTLYGYTF	TGTGCCAGCAGCCGCAGGGGGACTTTGTATGGCTACACCTTC
-	TRBV7-2	-	TRBJ1-1	CASSLPPQAEAFF	TGTGCCAGCAGCTTACCCCCCCAAGCTGAAGCTTTCTTT
-	TRBV5-1	-	TRBJ2-2	CASSLLGAGELFF	TGCGCCAGCAGCCTTCTGGGCGCGGGGGAGCTGTTTTTT
many	TRBV7-2	TRBD1	TRBJ2-3	CASSPNRLGQGQSDTQYF	TGTGCCAGCAGCCCTAACCGGTTAGGACAGGGGCAGTCTGATACGCAGTATTTT
-	TRBV5-1	-	TRBJ1-4	CASSLGGRNEKLFF	TGCGCCAGCAGCTTGGGGGGTCGGAATGAAAAACTGTTTTTT
-	TRBV6-2/TRBV6-3	TRBD1	TRBJ1-2	CASSYSSTGTYGYTF	TGTGCCAGCAGTTACTCGTCGACAGGGACCTATGGCTACACCTTC
-	TRBV7-9	-	TRBJ2-7	CASSRGEGRGAYEQYF	TGTGCCAGCAGCCGAGGCGAGGGGAGGGGGGCCTACGAGCAGTACTTC
-	TRBV7-8	-	TRBJ2-6	CASSVQVGANVLTF	TGTGCCAGCAGCGTACAGGTTGGGGCCAACGTCCTGACTTTC
few	TRBV28	-	TRBJ2-7	CASSLLNREQYF	TGTGCCAGCAGTTTATTGAACCGGGAGCAGTACTTC
-	TRBV30	-	TRBJ1-2	CAWSVRGGPGPRLYGYTF	TGTGCCTGGAGTGTAAGAGGTGGACCAGGGCCTAGACTATATGGCTACACCTTC
few	TRBV6-1	-	TRBJ1-2	CASSEWGNAADYGYTF	TGTGCCAGCAGTGAGTGGGGCAACGCGGCGGACTATGGCTACACCTTC
-	TRBV7-9	-	TRBJ2-7	CASSFGQAGYEQYF	TGTGCCAGCAGCTTCGGACAGGCGGGGTACGAGCAGTACTTC
-	TRBV20-1	TRBD1	TRBJ2-7	CSASSPGQGAREQYF	TGCAGTGCTTCCAGCCCCGGACAGGGGGCTCGCGAGCAGTACTTC
-	TRBV7-7	TRBD2	TRBJ2-2	CASSLLPGGETGELFF	TGTGCTAGCAGCTTATTACCGGGAGGAGAGACCGGGGAGCTGTTTTTT
-	TRBV15	TRBD1	TRBJ1-1	CATSRIPGQGVAFF	TGTGCCACCAGCAGAATCCCTGGACAGGGAGTAGCTTTCTTT
few	TRBV5-1	TRBD2	TRBJ2-7	CASSLELANSYEQYF	TGCGCCAGCAGCTTGGAACTAGCGAACTCCTACGAGCAGTACTTC
few	TRBV5-5	-	TRBJ2-1	CASSLVRESFYNEQFF	TGTGCCAGCAGCTTGGTCAGGGAAAGTTTCTACAATGAGCAGTTCTTC
-	TRBV10-3	-	TRBJ2-2	CAISPNSAGASGELFF	TGTGCCATCAGCCCGAACTCCGCGGGGGCCTCCGGGGAGCTGTTTTTT
few	TRBV7-2	TRBD2	TRBJ2-1	CASSLVAGVNEQFF	TGTGCCAGCAGCTTAGTTGCGGGAGTAAATGAGCAGTTCTTC
few	TRBV12-3/TRBV12-4	TRBD2	TRBJ2-2	CASSWTSGGLNTGELFF	TGTGCCAGCAGTTGGACTAGCGGGGGCTTGAACACCGGGGAGCTGTTTTTT
-	TRBV4-1	-	TRBJ2-1	CASSPHSSSYNEQFF	TGCGCCAGCAGTCCCCACTCTAGCTCCTACAATGAGCAGTTCTTC
-	TRBV7-6	TRBD2	TRBJ2-2	CASSYGTSGRNTGELFF	TGTGCCAGCAGCTATGGGACTAGCGGGAGAAACACCGGGGAGCTGTTTTTT
many	TRBV7-2	TRBD2	TRBJ2-7	CASRPPSGTYEQYF	TGTGCCAGCAGGCCTCCGAGCGGGACCTACGAGCAGTACTTC
few	TRBV29-1	-	TRBJ2-7	CSVGLRTRYEQYF	TGCAGCGTTGGTTTGAGGACTCGTTACGAGCAGTACTTC
-	TRBV29-1	TRBD2	TRBJ2-7	CSVEAAGGLGGRGYEQYF	TGCAGCGTTGAAGCCGCTGGGGGTCTAGGCGGGAGGGGCTACGAGCAGTACTTC
few	TRBV20-1	TRBD1	TRBJ1-3	CSASGQGPSGNTIYF	TGCAGTGCTTCCGGACAGGGTCCTTCTGGAAACACCATATATTTT
few	TRBV20-1	-	TRBJ2-1	CSAGGLNEQFF	TGCAGTGCCGGAGGACTGAATGAGCAGTTCTTC
-	TRBV12-3/TRBV12-4	TRBD1	TRBJ2-5	CASRRTGGGETQYF	TGTGCCAGCAGACGGACAGGTGGGGGAGAGACCCAGTACTTC
few	TRBV30	TRBD1	TRBJ1-2	CAWSFGQGNGYTF	TGTGCCTGGAGTTTCGGACAGGGTAATGGCTACACCTTC
few	TRBV9	-	TRBJ2-1	CASSVDGRIGNEQFF	TGTGCCAGCAGCGTAGACGGGAGAATTGGTAATGAGCAGTTCTTC
-	TRBV7-9	TRBD2	TRBJ2-3	CASSFRFAGDGTDTQYF	TGTGCCAGCAGCTTCAGGTTCGCGGGAGACGGCACAGATACGCAGTATTTT
few	TRBV28	-	TRBJ2-7	CASRTGPFRGFSEQYF	TGTGCCAGCAGGACAGGACCATTCCGGGGTTTCTCCGAGCAGTACTTC
-	TRBV7-9	-	TRBJ2-1	CASSLEKGWTERYNEQFF	TGTGCCAGCAGCTTAGAGAAGGGTTGGACAGAGCGTTACAATGAGCAGTTCTTC
many	TRBV9	TRBD1	TRBJ2-5	CASSVSIQGTGDQETQYF	TGTGCCAGCAGCGTTTCCATCCAAGGGACAGGCGACCAAGAGACCCAGTACTTC
-	TRBV4-2	-	TRBJ2-7	CASSVIGGNEQYF	TGTGCCAGCAGCGTAATCGGAGGGAACGAGCAGTACTTC
-	TRBV14	-	TRBJ2-7	CASSLRGSSGEQYF	TGTGCCAGCAGCCTACGGGGTTCCTCTGGGGAGCAGTACTTC
-	TRBV7-9	-	TRBJ1-5	CASSLGLAQPQHF	TGTGCCAGCAGCTTAGGTCTGGCTCAGCCCCAGCATTTT
-	TRBV25-1	-	TRBJ1-2	CASSTKTGLSYGYTF	TGTGCCAGCAGTACAAAGACAGGCCTCTCCTATGGCTACACCTTC
few	TRBV5-4	TRBD2	TRBJ2-3	CASSPAGGARTDTQYF	TGTGCCAGCAGTCCGGCCGGGGGGGCTAGAACAGATACGCAGTATTTT
few	TRBV20-1	-	TRBJ2-2	CSARRTITGELFF	TGCAGTGCTCGACGGACTATCACCGGGGAGCTGTTTTTT
few	TRBV4-2	TRBD2	TRBJ2-1	CASSQTTSGTYNEQFF	TGTGCCAGCAGCCAAACGACTAGCGGGACATACAATGAGCAGTTCTTC
-	TRBV12-3/TRBV12-4	-	TRBJ1-5	CASSPSQPRENQPQHF	TGTGCCAGCAGTCCCTCCCAGCCCAGGGAGAATCAGCCCCAGCATTTT